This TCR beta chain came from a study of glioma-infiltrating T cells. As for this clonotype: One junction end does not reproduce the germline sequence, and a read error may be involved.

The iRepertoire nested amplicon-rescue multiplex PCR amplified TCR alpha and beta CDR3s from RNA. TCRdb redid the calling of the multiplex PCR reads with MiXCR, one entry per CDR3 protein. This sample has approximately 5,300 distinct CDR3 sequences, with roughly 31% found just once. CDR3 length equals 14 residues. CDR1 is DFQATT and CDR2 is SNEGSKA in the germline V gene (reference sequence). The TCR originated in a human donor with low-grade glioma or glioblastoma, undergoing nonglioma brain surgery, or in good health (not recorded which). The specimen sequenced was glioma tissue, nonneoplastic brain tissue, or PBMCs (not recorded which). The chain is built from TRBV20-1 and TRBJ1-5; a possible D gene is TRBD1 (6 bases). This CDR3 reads CSASPTGLNQPQPF. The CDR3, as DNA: TGCAGTGCTAGCCCGACAGGTCTCAATCAGCCCCAGCCGTTC.